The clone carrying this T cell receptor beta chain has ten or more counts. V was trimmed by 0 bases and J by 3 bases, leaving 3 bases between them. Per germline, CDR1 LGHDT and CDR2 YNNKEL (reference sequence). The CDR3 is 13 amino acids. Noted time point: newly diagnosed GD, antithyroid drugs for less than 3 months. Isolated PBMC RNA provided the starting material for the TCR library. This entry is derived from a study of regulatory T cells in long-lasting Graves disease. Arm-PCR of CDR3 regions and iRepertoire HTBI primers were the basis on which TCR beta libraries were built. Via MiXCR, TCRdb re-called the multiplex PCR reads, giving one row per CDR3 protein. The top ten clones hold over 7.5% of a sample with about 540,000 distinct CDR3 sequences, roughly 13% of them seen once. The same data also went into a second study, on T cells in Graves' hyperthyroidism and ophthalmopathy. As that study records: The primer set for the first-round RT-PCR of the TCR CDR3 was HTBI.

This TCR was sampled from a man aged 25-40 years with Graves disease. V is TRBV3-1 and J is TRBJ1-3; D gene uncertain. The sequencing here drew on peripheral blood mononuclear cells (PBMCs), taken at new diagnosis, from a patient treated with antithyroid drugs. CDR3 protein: CASSQDLGNTIYF. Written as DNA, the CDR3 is TGTGCCAGCAGCCAAGATCTTGGAAACACCATATATTTT.